One and the same sample provided the 25 T cell receptor beta chains below, sequenced in a study of blood T cell repertoires in COVID-19. Only in-frame clones appear in the TCRdb table, and some are missing; sequencing was by immunoSEQ multiplex PCR. The data contain approximately 150,000 clones, over 70% of them singletons. Input material: peripheral blood. The receptors were gathered from a man aged 55 to 70 with active or convalescent COVID-19.

CDR3 residues: CASRRGTSGNTDTQYF. The CDR3 DNA is TGTGCCAGCCGGAGGGGGACTAGCGGGAATACAGATACGCAGTATTTT. The V gene is TRBV7-3, the J gene TRBJ2-3; 13 bases are a match to TRBD2. CDR3 length: 16 amino acids. Germline CDR1 reads SGHTA; CDR2 reads FQGTGA. V lost 8 bases and J lost 3; bases outside the gene matches: 8.

The rearrangement links TRBV5-6 to TRBJ2-7; possible D gene TRBD2, 7 bases. This CDR3 has 16 residues. Between the trimmed V and J ends, which lost 4 bases and 2 bases, there was a span of 19 bases. CDR1 and CDR2 from the germline V gene are SGHDT and YYEEEE. Written as DNA, the CDR3 is TGTGCCAGCAGCGTGATGGGGGGGCCGCCCGCCTACGAGCAGTACTTC. Its translation: CASSVMGGPPAYEQYF. The entire variable domain, with the rest obtained from reference TRBV5-6 and TRBJ2-7, is as follows: DAGVTQSPTHLIKTRGQQVTLRCSPKSGHDTVSWYQQALGQGPQFIFQYYEEEERQRGNFPDRFSGHQFPNYSSELNVNALLLGDSALYLCASSVMGGPPAYEQYFGPGTRLTVT.

V is TRBV9 and J is TRBJ1-2; TRBD1 is a possible D gene (6 bases). This CDR3 region has 16 residues. CDR1 and CDR2 (germline): SGDLS, YYNGEE. V lost 1 base and J lost 1, with 14 bases in between. The CDR3 reads CASSVIPGQINYGYTF. DNA of the CDR3: TGTGCCAGCAGCGTAATCCCGGGACAAATTAACTATGGCTACACCTTC.

This clone has just one count. This chain joins TRBV18 and TRBJ1-2; D gene uncertain. The V end lost 5 bases, the J end lost 4 bases, and 11 bases lay between the germline ends. Germline CDR1 and CDR2: KGHSH and LQKENI. The CDR3 contains 13 residues. The CDR3 sequence is CASSAGNFYGYTF. The CDR3 DNA sequence: TGTGCCAGCTCAGCGGGCAATTTCTATGGCTACACCTTC.

CDR3 nucleotides: TGTGCCAGCAGGCGATCGAAGGGACAGCTTTACAATGAGCAGTTCTTC. It yields the protein CASRRSKGQLYNEQFF. The chain is built from TRBV2 and TRBJ2-1; 7 nucleotides agree with TRBD1. The CDR3 has 16 residues. The junction had 12 bases not matched to a gene; V was cut back by 6 bases and J by 4 bases. Germline V gene data show CDR1 as SNHLY and CDR2 as FYNNEI.

V and J are TRBV5-6 and TRBJ2-3; D is perhaps TRBD2 (6 bases). This CDR3 is built from 14 residues. Germline lookup yields CDR1 SGHDT and CDR2 YYEEEE. The V and J ends lost 1 base and 3 bases respectively, with 9 bases between them. The CDR3 region is CASSLTGETDTQYF. The CDR3, as DNA: TGTGCCAGCAGCTTGACGGGAGAAACAGATACGCAGTATTTT.

V and J are TRBV28 and TRBJ2-7; the match to TRBD2 covers 12 bases. Per germline, CDR1 MDHEN and CDR2 SYDVKM. The CDR3 is 15 amino acids. The trim removed 8 bases at V and 4 bases at J, leaving 9 bases unmatched. The DNA for the CDR3 is TGTGCCAGCGTTGGGCTAGCGGGAGGGGGTTACGAGCAGTACTTC. This gives the protein CASVGLAGGGYEQYF.

The chain is built from TRBV19 and TRBJ2-1, with 11 bases that match TRBD2. Trimming removed 11 bases from V and 1 base from J; junction bases left unmatched: 10. The CDR3 loop spans 16 amino acids. From germline, CDR1 is LNHDA and CDR2 SQIVND (reference sequence). DNA for the CDR3: TGTGCCTGTCAGACTAGCGGGACACCTTCCTACAATGAGCAGTTCTTC. Protein product: CACQTSGTPSYNEQFF.

This chain connects TRBV11-3 to TRBJ2-1; D may be TRBD2 (5 bases). The CDR3 extends over 15 amino acids. Trimming stripped 1 base from V and 0 bases from J, with 7 bases between. In germline, CDR1 is SGHNT, CDR2 YENEEA. The CDR3 region has the DNA TGTGCCAGCAGCTTAGGAGGGTTCTCCTACAATGAGCAGTTCTTC. It yields the protein CASSLGGFSYNEQFF. The variable domain in full, completed from reference TRBV11-3 and TRBJ2-1, reads EAGVVQSPRYKIIEKKQPVAFWCNPISGHNTLYWYLQNLGQGPELLIRYENEEAVDDSQLPKDRFSAERLKGVDSTLKIQPAELGDSAVYLCASSLGGFSYNEQFFGPGTRLTVL.

The gene calls are TRBV28 and TRBJ1-5; tentatively, D is TRBD1 (6 bases). CDR1 and CDR2 from the germline V gene are MDHEN and SYDVKM. Between the trimmed V and J ends, which lost 4 bases and 1 base, there was a span of 14 bases. This CDR3 is 16 amino acids long. The CDR3 region is CASSYLRQGSNQPQHF. For the CDR3, the DNA is TGTGCCAGCAGTTATCTCAGGCAGGGGAGCAATCAGCCCCAGCATTTT.

This sequence joins TRBV7-8 and TRBJ2-1; 7 bases match TRBD2. The germline V gene has CDR1 SGHVS and CDR2 FQNEAQ. This CDR3 is built from 13 residues. The ends lost 5 bases at V and 6 bases at J; junction bases unmatched: 4. The CDR3 DNA reads TGTGCCAGCAGCATACGGACTAGCAATGAGCAGTTCTTC. Encoded protein: CASSIRTSNEQFF.

This clone was counted between two and nine times. The V call is TRBV5-4, the J call TRBJ2-7; weak D call: TRBD2 (6 bases). Trimming stripped 0 bases from V and 0 bases from J, with 10 bases between. CDR3 length: 15 residues. CDR1 is SGHNT, CDR2 YYREEE, per germline (reference sequence). The CDR3 sequence is CASSLVGTASYEQYF. As DNA, the CDR3 is TGTGCCAGCAGCTTGGTTGGGACTGCCTCCTACGAGCAGTACTTC.

The chain joins TRBV2 to TRBJ1-2; D might be TRBD1 (5 bases). From germline, CDR1 is SNHLY and CDR2 FYNNEI. V dropped 3 bases and J dropped 0 bases, with 5 bases sitting between them. The CDR3 totals 13 residues. For the CDR3, the DNA is TGTGCCAGCAGTGAGACAGCTAACTATGGCTACACCTTC. As protein: CASSETANYGYTF.

The chain has TRBV7-2 and TRBJ2-5, with 12 bases identical to TRBD2. The germline CDR1 and CDR2 sequences are SGHTA and FQGNSA. Trimming cost V 5 bases and J 6 bases; bases outside gene matches: 10. This CDR3 is 16 amino acids long. CDR3 amino acids: CASSPPSGRAGKTQYF. The CDR3, as DNA: TGTGCCAGCAGCCCTCCTAGCGGGAGGGCCGGAAAGACCCAGTACTTC.

The chain is built from TRBV7-3 and TRBJ2-3; perhaps TRBD2 as D (5 bases). The germline V gene encodes CDR1 SGHTA and CDR2 FQGTGA. The CDR3 extends over 15 amino acids. V was trimmed by 2 bases and J by 0 bases, leaving 9 bases between them. The CDR3 region is CASSLEGGSTDTQYF. The DNA for the CDR3 is TGTGCCAGCAGCTTAGAGGGCGGGAGCACAGATACGCAGTATTTT.

This clone was counted a few times. V and J are TRBV7-8 and TRBJ2-7; D possibly corresponds to TRBD2 (6 bases). This CDR3 is 14 amino acids long. CDR1 SGHVS and CDR2 FQNEAQ come from the germline V gene. The V end lost 5 bases, the J end lost 2 bases, and 13 bases lay between the germline ends. DNA of the CDR3: TGTGCCAGCAGCCGAGGGACTTACACCTACGAGCAGTACTTC. Translation gives CASSRGTYTYEQYF.

The V gene is TRBV6-2 or TRBV6-3, the J gene TRBJ2-1; 8 bases are shared with TRBD2. The V gene's germline CDR1 is MNHEY and CDR2 SVGEGT. The CDR3 is made up of 17 amino acids. V shed 2 bases and J 1 base; nucleotides not matched to a gene: 7. CDR3 residues: CASSYGSGTLSYNEQFF. The CDR3 DNA is TGTGCCAGCAGTTACGGTAGCGGGACTCTATCCTACAATGAGCAGTTCTTC.

This sequence joins TRBV5-1 and TRBJ1-4, with 7 bases fitting TRBD1. Germline V lookup: CDR1 SGHRS, CDR2 YFSETQ. The CDR3 length is 16 residues. V shed 6 bases and J 0 bases; nucleotides not matched to a gene: 8. The CDR3 protein is CASTRTGPATNEKLFF. The CDR3 DNA is TGCGCCAGCACCCGGACAGGACCTGCAACTAATGAAAAACTGTTTTTT.

The chain couples TRBV28 to TRBJ2-7; TRBD1 matches 8 bases. In germline, CDR1 is MDHEN, CDR2 SYDVKM. There are 13 residues in the CDR3. The V and J ends lost 10 bases and 5 bases, in that order; junction bases with no gene match: 10. The CDR3 region has the DNA TGTGCCACCTACGGACAGGGCGGAAACGAGCAGTACTTC. Translating it yields CATYGQGGNEQYF. The complete variable domain, with remaining parts taken from reference TRBV28 and TRBJ2-7, reads DVKVTQSSRYLVKRTGEKVFLECVQDMDHENMFWYRQDPGLGLRLIYFSYDVKMKEKGDIPEGYSVSREKKERFSLILESASTNQTSMYLCATYGQGGNEQYFGPGTRLTVT.

A word on this clone: The same CDR3 arises from other DNA sequences in this sample as well. The chain has TRBV4-2 and TRBJ2-1; D is ambiguous. Germline assignment: CDR1 LGHNA and CDR2 YNFKEQ. The CDR3 extends over 16 amino acids. V was cut by 1 base and J by 1 base, with 11 bases left in between. This CDR3 is CASSQGPRGSYNEQFF. The CDR3 nucleotides are TGTGCCAGCAGCCAAGGCCCTCGAGGTTCCTACAATGAGCAGTTCTTC.

This rearrangement joins TRBV18 to TRBJ2-7; TRBD2 matches at 10 bases. Germline-derived CDR1 and CDR2 are KGHSH and LQKENI. The CDR3 contains 15 residues. V lost 6 bases, J lost 6 bases, and 11 bases stayed unmatched. CDR3 coding DNA: TGTGCCAGCTCCCCAGCGGGAGGGCCTATGCCCGAGCAGTACTTC. Its translation: CASSPAGGPMPEQYF.

J is TRBJ1-1 and V is TRBV7-9, with 11 bases aligning to TRBD1. V shed 5 bases and J 4 bases; nucleotides not matched to a gene: 9. The germline gives CDR1 SEHNR, CDR2 FQNEAQ (reference sequence). The CDR3 is 16 amino acids. The DNA for the CDR3 is TGTGCCAGCAGCCTCCCCTCCGGGACAGGGGGCACTGAAGCTTTCTTT. Amino acid sequence: CASSLPSGTGGTEAFF.

This chain links TRBV27 with TRBJ2-7, with 8 positions matching TRBD2. This CDR3 spans 15 amino acids. Trimming cost V 2 bases and J 4 bases; bases outside gene matches: 7. CDR1 and CDR2 (germline): MNHEY, SMNVEV (reference sequence). The CDR3 region is CASSLRLAGFYEQYF. In nucleotides, the CDR3 is TGTGCCAGCAGTTTAAGGCTAGCGGGTTTTTACGAGCAGTACTTC.

The V and J genes are TRBV29-1 and TRBJ2-7, with 8 positions matching TRBD2. The germline V gene encodes CDR1 SQVTM and CDR2 ANQGSEA. CDR3 length: 13 amino acids. With V trimmed by 3 bases and J by 2 bases, 3 bases remained unmatched. Here the CDR3 DNA reads TGCAGCGTTGACAGCGGGAGACCCTACGAGCAGTACTTC. The encoded protein is CSVDSGRPYEQYF.

The CDR3 sequence: CASSVGGTSGTQETQYF. The CDR3 region has the DNA TGTGCCAGCAGCGTAGGGGGGACTAGCGGTACACAAGAGACCCAGTACTTC. This chain links TRBV9 with TRBJ2-5, with 11 bases identical to TRBD2. CDR1 is SGDLS, CDR2 YYNGEE, per germline. V trimming: 0 bases; J trimming: 2 bases; junction bases outside the gene matches: 6. CDR3 length: 17 residues.